Shown below are 26 T cell receptor beta chains from a single sample sequenced in a study of cytotoxic CD8 clonotypes in ibrutinib-treated CLL. Data came from immunoSEQ multiplex PCR; TCRdb stores just in-frame clones and leaves some out. The sample lists just over 200,000 clones, more than 70% occurring once. Here the sequenced sample was PBMCs, taken after 12 months of ibrutinib treatment. The receptors here all came from a human donor with chronic lymphocytic leukemia.

The J gene is TRBJ1-1, the V gene TRBV28; D is possibly TRBD1 (6 bases). Trimming removed 5 bases at V and 6 bases at J, with 25 bases between. Germline values: CDR1 MDHEN, CDR2 SYDVKM. The CDR3 is 17 amino acids. CDR3 loop: CASSVPTGSGSYAEAFF. In DNA form, the CDR3 reads TGTGCCAGCAGTGTCCCTACAGGGTCAGGATCTTACGCTGAAGCTTTCTTT. The full variable domain, completed using reference TRBV28 and TRBJ1-1, is DVKVTQSSRYLVKRTGEKVFLECVQDMDHENMFWYRQDPGLGLRLIYFSYDVKMKEKGDIPEGYSVSREKKERFSLILESASTNQTSMYLCASSVPTGSGSYAEAFFGQGTRLTVV.

The rearrangement uses TRBV6-4 and TRBJ2-3; the D gene is possibly TRBD2 (5 bases). Germline V lookup: CDR1 MRHNA, CDR2 SNTAGT. Between the trimmed V and J ends, which lost 4 bases and 1 base, there was a span of 9 bases. This CDR3 comprises 14 residues. The CDR3 DNA follows: TGTGCCAGCAGTGGAGGGTCCCGCACAGATACGCAGTATTTT. It translates to CASSGGSRTDTQYF.

This chain joins TRBV2 and TRBJ2-1; 14 bases line up with TRBD2. CDR3 length equals 18 residues. Trimming cost V 7 bases and J 6 bases; bases outside gene matches: 14. Germline CDR1 reads SNHLY; CDR2 reads FYNNEI. As DNA, the CDR3 is TGTGCCAGCACCCGATCCGGGACTAGCGGGAGAGGTGTCAATGAGCAGTTCTTC. This sequence encodes CASTRSGTSGRGVNEQFF.

The gene calls are TRBV7-9 and TRBJ1-2, with 7 bases fitting TRBD1. This CDR3 is built from 18 residues. V was pared by 6 bases and J by 4 bases, with 20 bases of the junction left unmatched. Germline V gene sequence: CDR1 SEHNR, CDR2 FQNEAQ (reference sequence). The CDR3 DNA reads TGTGCCAGCAGAAGCGCCTCGAGCAGGGGGGATGTGACCTATGGCTACACCTTC. It encodes CASRSASSRGDVTYGYTF. Using reference TRBV7-9 and TRBJ1-2 for the parts outside the CDR3, the full variable domain is DTGVSQNPRHKITKRGQNVTFRCDPISEHNRLYWYRQTLGQGPEFLTYFQNEAQLEKSRLLSDRFSAERPKGSFSTLEIQRTEQGDSAMYLCASRSASSRGDVTYGYTFGSGTRLTVV.

The DNA for the CDR3 is TGTGCCACCAGCAGAGATGGATCCGGGACAGCTCCCTACGAGCAGTACTTC. Amino acids: CATSRDGSGTAPYEQYF. V is TRBV15 and J is TRBJ2-7; TRBD1 matches 7 bases. In germline, CDR1 is LNHNV, CDR2 YYDKDF (reference sequence). The CDR3 sequence is 17 residues long. J gave up 2 bases and V 0 bases, and 10 bases lay outside the gene matches.

This chain connects TRBV19 to TRBJ1-2; D gene unclear. V gave up 3 bases and J gave up 0 bases, with 2 bases separating them. There are 12 residues in the CDR3. CDR1 LNHDA and CDR2 SQIVND come from the germline V gene (reference sequence). CDR3 region: CASSISNYGYTF. DNA of the CDR3: TGTGCCAGTAGTATCTCTAACTATGGCTACACCTTC.

This clone was seen a few times. The chain joins TRBV19 to TRBJ1-6, with TRBD1 matching over 7 bases. Trimming removed 7 bases from V and 8 bases from J; junction bases left unmatched: 8. The CDR3 consists of 14 residues. Germline V gives CDR1 LNHDA, CDR2 SQIVND (reference sequence). The CDR3 DNA reads as TGTGCCAGTACCAATGGGGACAGCTATTCACCCCTCCACTTT. Protein sequence: CASTNGDSYSPLHF.

This chain joins TRBV19 and TRBJ1-3; D gene unclear. The CDR3 has 13 residues. The V gene's germline CDR1 is LNHDA and CDR2 SQIVND (reference sequence). The V and J ends lost 3 bases and 7 bases respectively, with 10 bases between them. In DNA form, the CDR3 reads TGTGCCAGTAGTATTAACCTCCAGAACACCATATATTTT. It translates to CASSINLQNTIYF.

The count of this clone is one. The genes are TRBV19 and TRBJ2-5; 11 bases line up with TRBD1. The CDR3 has 17 amino acids. CDR1 is LNHDA and CDR2 is SQIVND in the germline V gene (reference sequence). The V segment lost 7 bases and the J segment 5 bases; nucleotides outside the gene matches: 15. CDR3 nucleotide sequence: TGTGCCAGTACGCTCCCGGGACAGGGGGTCGGCAGGGAGACCCAGTACTTC. It specifies CASTLPGQGVGRETQYF.

This sequence joins TRBV28 and TRBJ1-2; no firm D call. Germline CDR1 MDHEN, CDR2 SYDVKM. The CDR3 contains 12 residues. The V end was cut by 2 bases, the J end by 8 bases, with 9 bases between. The CDR3 loop is CASSLNPGGYTF. Written as DNA, the CDR3 is TGTGCCAGCAGTTTAAACCCTGGAGGCTACACCTTC.

The CDR3 DNA reads as TGTGCCAGCAGTGGTAGGCAGGGAGGCACCGGGGAGCTGTTTTTT. It yields the protein CASSGRQGGTGELFF. The chain uses TRBV2 and TRBJ2-2; perhaps TRBD2 as D (6 bases). CDR3 length: 15 residues. The V gene lost 4 bases and the J gene lost 4 bases, with 13 bases spanning the gap. Germline V gene sequence: CDR1 SNHLY, CDR2 FYNNEI.

The V call is TRBV9, the J call TRBJ2-3; the D is unclear. Trimming took off 4 bases at V and 3 bases at J, with 12 bases between the two ends. The CDR3 covers 14 residues. Germline-derived CDR1 and CDR2 are SGDLS and YYNGEE. The CDR3 nucleotides read TGTGCCAGCAGCCCTACTCTGTTGACAGATACGCAGTATTTT. Translation gives CASSPTLLTDTQYF.

The chain is built from TRBV30 and TRBJ1-1; D gene unclear. The CDR3 loop spans 13 amino acids. Germline V gene sequence: CDR1 GTSNPN, CDR2 SVGIG (reference sequence). Trimming pared 5 bases from V and 4 bases from J, leaving 14 bases between. The CDR3 sequence: CAWVGSIGTEAFF. DNA for the CDR3: TGTGCCTGGGTCGGAAGCATCGGCACTGAAGCTTTCTTT.

This clone was recorded a few times. V gene TRBV6-1 combines with J gene TRBJ2-5; no firm D call. Germline V gives CDR1 MNHNS, CDR2 SASEGT. The length of the CDR3 is 14 residues. Trimming cost V 6 bases and J 0 bases, with 11 bases left between them. The CDR3, as DNA: TGTGCCAGCAGCCCCCCGACGGACCAAGAGACCCAGTACTTC. This translates into CASSPPTDQETQYF.

The gene calls are TRBV6-1 and TRBJ2-2, with 7 positions matching TRBD2. After removal of 11 bases from V and 2 bases from J, the junction contained 8 bases not matched to a gene. CDR1 and CDR2 (germline): MNHNS, SASEGT. The CDR3 extends over 14 amino acids. The chain's CDR3 is CAGTGTTNTGELFF. The DNA for the CDR3 is TGTGCCGGGACCGGGACTACCAACACCGGGGAGCTGTTTTTT.

This clone has just a few counts. The J gene is TRBJ2-7, the V gene TRBV30; weak D call: TRBD2 (6 bases). CDR1 and CDR2 (germline): GTSNPN, SVGIG (reference sequence). The CDR3 extends over 12 amino acids. V lost 5 bases and J 2 bases, leaving 10 bases between the germline ends. The CDR3 spells CAWRDSAYEQYF. The CDR3 DNA reads as TGTGCCTGGCGGGACTCGGCCTACGAGCAGTACTTC.

The chain joins TRBV7-9 to TRBJ2-5; D unclear. V lost 5 bases and J lost 1, with 17 bases in between. This CDR3 comprises 16 residues. Germline V CDR1 and CDR2: SEHNR, FQNEAQ (reference sequence). CDR3 loop: CASSGWVARVQETQYF. The CDR3 region has the DNA TGTGCCAGCAGCGGTTGGGTCGCAAGGGTCCAAGAGACCCAGTACTTC.

The chain combines TRBV19 with TRBJ2-2, with TRBD2 matching over 8 bases. The ends lost 4 bases at V and 3 bases at J; junction bases unmatched: 4. Germline V gene sequence: CDR1 LNHDA, CDR2 SQIVND (reference sequence). The CDR3 has 15 amino acids. CDR3 in amino acids: CASSRGLAYTGELFF. In nucleotides, the CDR3 is TGTGCCAGTAGTAGAGGACTAGCTTACACCGGGGAGCTGTTTTTT.

V gene TRBV11-2 combines with J gene TRBJ2-7; no clear D gene. Looked up from germline, CDR1 is SGHAT and CDR2 is FQNNGV. V was pared by 0 bases and J by 4 bases, with 13 bases between. The CDR3 consists of 15 residues. The CDR3 nucleotides read TGTGCCAGCAGCTTAGATCTGGGCGGAGATTACGAGCAGTACTTC. This encodes CASSLDLGGDYEQYF.

This clone was counted a single time. The rearrangement uses TRBV19 and TRBJ1-1, with D maybe TRBD1 (5 bases). V was pared by 7 bases and J by 10 bases, with 16 bases between. CDR3 length equals 12 residues. The germline gives CDR1 LNHDA, CDR2 SQIVND (reference sequence). The CDR3 here is CASTRAGTGAFF. DNA for the CDR3: TGTGCCAGTACCCGTGCAGGGACGGGAGCTTTCTTT.

The rearrangement links TRBV4-1 to TRBJ1-1; tentatively, D is TRBD1 (5 bases). CDR3 length equals 15 residues. V was shortened by 1 base and J by 4 bases, with 13 bases between the two germline ends. The germline V gene encodes CDR1 MGHRA and CDR2 YSYEKL. CDR3 nucleotides: TGCGCCAGCAGCCAAGGGGTTTTGGGGGTCACTGAAGCTTTCTTT. Its protein is CASSQGVLGVTEAFF.

This chain's CDR3 is CSVERLAGVTGELFF. The CDR3 DNA sequence: TGCAGCGTTGAACGACTAGCGGGAGTTACCGGGGAGCTGTTTTTT. The chain links TRBV29-1 to TRBJ2-2; 12 bases are a match to TRBD2. CDR1 and CDR2 from the germline V gene are SQVTM and ANQGSEA. CDR3 length: 15 residues. V was clipped by 2 bases and J by 5 bases; unmatched bases: 3.

This clone occurred a few times. The rearrangement joins TRBV30 to TRBJ2-2; a weak D match, TRBD2 (6 bases). CDR1 and CDR2 from the germline V gene are GTSNPN and SVGIG (reference sequence). This CDR3 comprises 14 residues. Trimming took off 3 bases at V and 2 bases at J, with 10 bases between the two ends. Here the CDR3 reads CAWRPGTNTGELFF. CDR3 nucleotides: TGTGCCTGGAGGCCCGGGACTAACACCGGGGAGCTGTTTTTT.

The count of this clone is one. The chain carries TRBV7-9 and TRBJ1-2, with unresolved D. CDR1 is SEHNR and CDR2 is FQNEAQ in the germline V gene (reference sequence). Deletions cut 4 bases from V and 6 bases from J, with 12 bases between. The CDR3 loop spans 13 amino acids. CDR3 amino acids: CASSSGSTDGYTF. As DNA, the CDR3 is TGTGCCAGCAGCTCGGGGAGTACGGATGGCTACACCTTC.

CDR3 protein: CASSLGGGDEQYF. For the CDR3, the DNA is TGTGCCAGCAGCTTAGGGGGCGGTGACGAGCAGTACTTC. The chain links TRBV11-2 to TRBJ2-7, with D perhaps TRBD1 (5 bases). CDR1 and CDR2 (germline): SGHAT, FQNNGV. The CDR3 loop spans 13 amino acids. V lost 1 base to trimming and J lost 5 bases, with 9 bases between them.

The CDR3 is CAWSVTAFGNTIYF. CDR3 nucleotides: TGTGCCTGGAGTGTTACAGCGTTTGGAAACACCATATATTTT. The chain combines TRBV30 with TRBJ1-3, with D unresolved. This CDR3 spans 14 amino acids. V was clipped by 0 bases and J by 3 bases, with 9 bases between them. Germline V CDR1 and CDR2: GTSNPN, SVGIG (reference sequence).